Below are 5 T cell receptor beta chains sequenced from a single sample in a study of cytomegalovirus exposure and HLA in healthy donors. PCR employed 60 Vbeta and 13 Jbeta primers. TCRdb keeps only in-frame clones here, not all; method: immunoSEQ multiplex PCR. The repertoire includes fewer than 110,000 clones, roughly 70% of them detected once, and less than 15% sits in the top ten. Specimen: PBMCs. Every receptor here comes from a woman aged 40-49 years in good health and CMV-seropositive.

The chain carries TRBV7-2 and TRBJ1-5, with D hard to call. Trimming took 3 bases from V and 7 from J, leaving 13 bases between them. CDR1 is SGHTA, CDR2 FQGNSA, per germline. The CDR3 extends over 14 amino acids. The CDR3 nucleotides read TGTGCCAGCAGCTTGTATGGGCTTCGGCAGCCCCAGCATTTT. This gives the protein CASSLYGLRQPQHF.

This clone has only one observation. The chain joins TRBV6-5 to TRBJ2-3; TRBD2 aligns across 9 bases. The germline CDR1 and CDR2 sequences are MNHEY and SVGAGI. V shed 9 bases, J shed 1 base, and the junction held 5 bases outside the gene matches. This CDR3 comprises 14 residues. CDR3 in amino acids: CASGGLARTDTQYF. As DNA, the CDR3 is TGTGCCAGTGGGGGACTAGCACGCACAGATACGCAGTATTTT.

The CDR3 DNA reads TGTGCCAGCAGCCCGGGACTAGAGAACACAGATACGCAGTATTTT. Translated: CASSPGLENTDTQYF. V usage is TRBV7-9 and J usage is TRBJ2-3; 8 nucleotides agree with TRBD2. After removal of 5 bases from V and 2 bases from J, the junction contained 6 bases not matched to a gene. The CDR3 extends over 15 amino acids. Germline V lookup: CDR1 SEHNR, CDR2 FQNEAQ (reference sequence).

This rearrangement joins TRBV9 to TRBJ2-7; 7 nucleotides match TRBD1. After removal of 2 bases from V and 2 bases from J, the junction contained 1 base not matched to a gene. Germline CDR1 reads SGDLS; CDR2 reads YYNGEE. The CDR3 spans 13 residues. CDR3 nucleotides: TGTGCCAGCAGCGTGGGACAGACCTACGAGCAGTACTTC. The encoded protein is CASSVGQTYEQYF.

The J gene is TRBJ1-1, the V gene TRBV11-2; D not certain. Germline loops: CDR1 SGHAT, CDR2 FQNNGV. V dropped 2 bases and J dropped 11 bases, with 18 bases sitting between them. The CDR3 sequence is 14 residues long. The CDR3 DNA sequence: TGTGCCAGCAGCTTATCAATCTCGGCAGGAGGGGCTTTCTTT. This gives the protein CASSLSISAGGAFF.